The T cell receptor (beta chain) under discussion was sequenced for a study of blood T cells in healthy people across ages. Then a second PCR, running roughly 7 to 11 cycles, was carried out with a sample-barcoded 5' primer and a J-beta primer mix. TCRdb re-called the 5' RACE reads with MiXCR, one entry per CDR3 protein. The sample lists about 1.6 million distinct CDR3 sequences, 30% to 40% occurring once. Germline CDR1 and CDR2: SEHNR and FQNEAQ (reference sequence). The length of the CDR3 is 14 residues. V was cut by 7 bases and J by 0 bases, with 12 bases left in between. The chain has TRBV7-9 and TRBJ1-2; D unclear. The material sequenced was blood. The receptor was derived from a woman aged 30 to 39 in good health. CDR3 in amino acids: CASMPWETNYGYTF. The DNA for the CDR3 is TGTGCCAGCATGCCGTGGGAGACTAACTATGGCTACACCTTC.